This T cell receptor beta chain was retrieved from a study of CD8+ T cells in alopecia areata. The CDR3 runs to 16 residues. The germline gives CDR1 LGHNA, CDR2 YSLEER. J was trimmed by 6 bases and V by 0 bases; bases with no gene match: 5. This clone was seen more than once but under ten times. cDNA prepared by RNA extraction and subsequent reverse transcription served as the template for sequencing. Data came from immunoSEQ multiplex PCR; TCRdb stores just in-frame clones and leaves some out. The sample lists tens of thousands of clones; approximately 60% were seen once. The sample was CD8+ T cells sorted from blood, taken at week 0. This chain uses TRBV4-3 with TRBJ2-1; 10 nucleotides line up with TRBD2. The source of this sequence is a human donor with alopecia areata. CDR3 in amino acids: CASSQDRLAGVNEQFF. The CDR3 DNA follows: TGCGCCAGCAGCCAAGATCGGCTAGCGGGGGTCAATGAGCAGTTCTTC.